These 23 T cell receptor beta chains were sequenced from one sample in a study of cytomegalovirus exposure and HLA in healthy donors. Sequencing used immunoSEQ multiplex PCR; TCRdb keeps in-frame clones, though not all of them. Of 95,000 to 120,000 clones listed, over 75% are singletons. Sequencing was carried out using PBMCs. These receptors originate from a woman aged 18-30 years in good health and CMV-seronegative.

The V call is TRBV5-1, the J call TRBJ2-2; unclear D gene. CDR1 is SGHRS and CDR2 is YFSETQ in the germline V gene. The CDR3 runs to 12 residues. Trimming cost V 5 bases and J 2 bases, with 4 bases left between them. CDR3 protein: CASSPNTGELFF. CDR3 nucleotide sequence: TGCGCCAGCAGTCCAAACACCGGGGAGCTGTTTTTT.

V is TRBV9 and J is TRBJ2-7, with 8 bases fitting TRBD2. CDR1 is SGDLS, CDR2 YYNGEE, per germline. The V and J ends lost 0 bases and 0 bases, in that order; junction bases with no gene match: 2. The CDR3 covers 15 residues. CDR3 region: CASSVGAGASYEQYF. The DNA for the CDR3 is TGTGCCAGCAGCGTAGGAGCGGGGGCCTCCTACGAGCAGTACTTC.

This chain connects TRBV6-5 to TRBJ2-7, with D possibly being TRBD2 (5 bases). Trimming removed 4 bases from V and 6 bases from J, with 10 bases in between. CDR1 is MNHEY and CDR2 is SVGAGI in the germline V gene. The CDR3 has 12 residues. CDR3 protein: CASSSPRGEQYF. The CDR3 DNA is TGTGCCAGCAGTTCGCCCCGGGGCGAGCAGTACTTC.

The chain recombines TRBV5-6 with TRBJ2-7; weak D call: TRBD1 (5 bases). Germline V gives CDR1 SGHDT, CDR2 YYEEEE. V gave up 0 bases and J gave up 5 bases, with 12 bases separating them. The CDR3 has 14 amino acids. Here the CDR3 DNA reads TGTGCCAGCAGCTTGGAGAAAGGGGCCAACGAGCAGTACTTC. As protein: CASSLEKGANEQYF. Variable domain in full (rest from reference TRBV5-6 and TRBJ2-7): DAGVTQSPTHLIKTRGQQVTLRCSPKSGHDTVSWYQQALGQGPQFIFQYYEEEERQRGNFPDRFSGHQFPNYSSELNVNALLLGDSALYLCASSLEKGANEQYFGPGTRLTVT.

The chain recombines TRBV6-1 with TRBJ1-1; 8 bases match TRBD1. V trimming: 9 bases; J trimming: 3 bases; junction bases outside the gene matches: 3. CDR1 and CDR2 from the germline V gene are MNHNS and SASEGT. The CDR3 covers 12 residues. This CDR3 reads CASHRGYTEAFF. For the CDR3, the DNA is TGTGCCAGTCACAGGGGGTACACTGAAGCTTTCTTT.

The gene calls are TRBV28 and TRBJ1-1; possible D gene TRBD1, 5 bases. Trimming cost V 5 bases and J 0 bases, with 13 bases left between them. The CDR3 runs 15 residues. Germline V CDR1 and CDR2: MDHEN, SYDVKM. The CDR3 spells CASSPGAAMNTEAFF. In DNA, the CDR3 is TGTGCCAGCAGTCCTGGGGCAGCCATGAACACTGAAGCTTTCTTT.

This rearrangement joins TRBV6-1 to TRBJ2-5, with a weak D call TRBD2 (7 bases). CDR1 is MNHNS and CDR2 is SASEGT in the germline V gene. This CDR3 has 18 residues. Trimming cost V 1 base and J 2 bases, with 20 bases left between them. The CDR3 coding sequence is TGTGCCAGCAGTGAAGAGCTCGGCAGGGGAGGGAGTCAAGAGACCCAGTACTTC. Translation gives CASSEELGRGGSQETQYF.

This clone came up a few times. This chain links TRBV7-9 with TRBJ1-2, with D unresolved. V was cut by 1 base and J by 0 bases, with 9 bases left in between. Germline CDR1 is SEHNR and CDR2 is FQNEAQ (reference sequence). This CDR3 comprises 15 residues. The CDR3 DNA follows: TGTGCCAGCAGCTTAGAACAGACCTCTAACTATGGCTACACCTTC. Its translation: CASSLEQTSNYGYTF. The complete variable domain, with remaining parts taken from reference TRBV7-9 and TRBJ1-2, reads DTGVSQNPRHKITKRGQNVTFRCDPISEHNRLYWYRQTLGQGPEFLTYFQNEAQLEKSRLLSDRFSAERPKGSFSTLEIQRTEQGDSAMYLCASSLEQTSNYGYTFGSGTRLTVV.

This clone was counted only a few times. The rearrangement joins TRBV19 to TRBJ2-2; a possible D gene is TRBD1 (5 bases). The V gene's germline CDR1 is LNHDA and CDR2 SQIVND (reference sequence). Trimming took 1 base from V and 5 from J, leaving 17 bases between them. This CDR3 has 17 amino acids. This CDR3 reads CASSIVPGLRWTGELFF. For the CDR3, the DNA is TGTGCCAGTAGTATAGTCCCAGGGCTCCGGTGGACCGGGGAGCTGTTTTTT. The whole variable domain, remainder taken from reference TRBV19 and TRBJ2-2, is DGGITQSPKYLFRKEGQNVTLSCEQNLNHDAMYWYRQDPGQGLRLIYYSQIVNDFQKGDIAEGYSVSREKKESFPLTVTSAQKNPTAFYLCASSIVPGLRWTGELFFGEGSRLTVL.

This chain joins TRBV6-4 and TRBJ2-3; 12 nucleotides line up with TRBD2. The CDR3 runs 15 residues. Trimming took 4 bases from V and 3 from J; bases not matched to a gene: 2. Germline V gene data show CDR1 as MRHNA and CDR2 as SNTAGT. The chain's CDR3 is CASSALAGGTDTQYF. DNA of the CDR3: TGTGCCAGCAGTGCTCTAGCGGGGGGGACAGATACGCAGTATTTT.

This clone was recorded only once. This chain joins TRBV28 and TRBJ1-5; D is ambiguous. CDR1 and CDR2 (germline): MDHEN, SYDVKM. V shed 6 bases and J shed 0 bases, with 15 bases lying between them. The CDR3 length is 16 residues. The CDR3 reads CASSPSGRDSNQPQHF. The CDR3 nucleotides are TGTGCCAGCAGCCCATCAGGACGGGATAGCAATCAGCCCCAGCATTTT.

V usage is TRBV2 and J usage is TRBJ1-5; D uncertain. Trimming cost V 6 bases and J 4 bases, with 19 bases left between them. CDR1 and CDR2 (germline): SNHLY, FYNNEI. The CDR3 is 16 amino acids. The CDR3 bases are TGTGCCAGCAGATCGATAAATTGGCAGGCAAATCAGCCCCAGCATTTT. It specifies CASRSINWQANQPQHF.

This chain connects TRBV7-6 to TRBJ2-7; D is perhaps TRBD1 (6 bases). The germline CDR1 and CDR2 sequences are SGHVS and FNYEAQ. V lost 5 bases to trimming and J lost 2 bases, with 13 bases between them. The CDR3 runs to 14 residues. DNA for the CDR3: TGTGCCAGCAGCCTAAGAGGGGGAACCTACGAGCAGTACTTC. Translating it yields CASSLRGGTYEQYF. The full variable domain, with the rest looked up from reference TRBV7-6 and TRBJ2-7, is GAGVSQSPRYKVTKRGQDVALRCDPISGHVSLYWYRQALGQGPEFLTYFNYEAQQDKSGLPNDRFSAERPEGSISTLTIQRTEQRDSAMYRCASSLRGGTYEQYFGPGTRLTVT.

The V call is TRBV28, the J call TRBJ2-7; D unresolved. The CDR3 is 14 amino acids. V dropped 4 bases and J dropped 2 bases, with 12 bases sitting between them. From germline, CDR1 is MDHEN and CDR2 SYDVKM. The CDR3 bases are TGTGCCAGCAGTTCCGTCGGTGTTACCTACGAGCAGTACTTC. Its translation: CASSSVGVTYEQYF.

The chain uses TRBV12-5 and TRBJ2-7, with a weak D call TRBD2 (6 bases). The germline V gene has CDR1 LGHNT and CDR2 FRNRAP. V was shortened by 7 bases and J by 4 bases, with 8 bases between the two germline ends. CDR3 length equals 11 residues. CDR3 nucleotide sequence: TGTGCTAGTGTGGCGGGGTACGAGCAGTACTTC. This encodes CASVAGYEQYF. Drawing the rest from reference TRBV12-5 and TRBJ2-7, the complete variable domain is DARVTQTPRHKVTEMGQEVTMRCQPILGHNTVFWYRQTMMQGLELLAYFRNRAPLDDSGMPKDRFSAEMPDATLATLKIQPSEPRDSAVYFCASVAGYEQYFGPGTRLTVT.

The CDR3 protein is CASRGGGLGDTQYF. Here the CDR3 DNA reads TGTGCCAGCAGAGGCGGGGGGCTTGGAGATACGCAGTATTTT. The chain recombines TRBV2 with TRBJ2-3; 8 nucleotides line up with TRBD2. The V and J ends lost 6 bases and 5 bases, in that order; junction bases with no gene match: 7. Germline V gene lookup returns CDR1 SNHLY and CDR2 FYNNEI. CDR3 length: 14 amino acids.

This clone appeared once. The chain is built from TRBV28 and TRBJ2-7; TRBD2 might be the D (7 bases). Germline assignment: CDR1 MDHEN and CDR2 SYDVKM. The CDR3 covers 17 residues. V lost 3 bases to trimming and J lost 1 base, with 19 bases between them. This chain's CDR3 is CASSFLHGRGASYEQYF. The CDR3 DNA follows: TGTGCCAGCAGTTTCCTACACGGTCGGGGGGCGTCCTACGAGCAGTACTTC.

This clone was seen only once. The chain uses TRBV2 and TRBJ2-1, with 11 bases matching TRBD2. V lost 5 bases, J lost 7 bases, and 10 bases stayed unmatched. The germline CDR1 and CDR2 sequences are SNHLY and FYNNEI. The CDR3 runs to 16 residues. CDR3 in DNA: TGTGCCAGCAGTCCCCCTTTAGCGGGGGGGCGGAATGAGCAGTTCTTC. It translates to CASSPPLAGGRNEQFF.

This clone was detected only once. The chain recombines TRBV6-6 with TRBJ1-1; the D gene is possibly TRBD1 (5 bases). Germline V gene sequence: CDR1 MNHNY, CDR2 SVGAGI (reference sequence). V dropped 0 bases and J dropped 8 bases, with 13 bases sitting between them. The CDR3 runs 14 residues. CDR3 nucleotides: TGTGCCAGCAGTTACTCGGAGACAGTCAGAGAAGCTTTCTTT. Amino acids: CASSYSETVREAFF.

The gene calls are TRBV11-2 and TRBJ2-1; 10 positions match TRBD2. The germline CDR1 and CDR2 sequences are SGHAT and FQNNGV. Trimming removed 4 bases from V and 8 bases from J; junction bases left unmatched: 8. This CDR3 is 15 amino acids long. CDR3 nucleotide sequence: TGTGCCAGCAGCTCACAAGCGGGGGGGACTCATGAGCAGTTCTTC. Translating it yields CASSSQAGGTHEQFF.

The CDR3 DNA reads TGCGCCAGCAGCCCAGGCTCGGGAATGAACACTGAAGCTTTCTTT. It translates to CASSPGSGMNTEAFF. The J gene is TRBJ1-1, the V gene TRBV4-1; D not certain. Germline V lookup: CDR1 MGHRA, CDR2 YSYEKL. The CDR3 loop spans 15 amino acids. Trimming left V 4 bases short and J 0 bases short, with 12 bases between.

The CDR3 nucleotides read TGTGCCAGCAGCTTGGCCGTTGGGGCCGAGAGGTATGGCTACACCTTC. Its protein is CASSLAVGAERYGYTF. The chain has TRBV5-4 and TRBJ1-2; the D gene is possibly TRBD1 (5 bases). V shed 0 bases and J shed 5 bases, with 17 bases lying between them. CDR3 length: 16 amino acids. Per germline, CDR1 SGHNT and CDR2 YYREEE (reference sequence). Variable domain in full (rest from reference TRBV5-4 and TRBJ1-2): ETGVTQSPTHLIKTRGQQVTLRCSSQSGHNTVSWYQQALGQGPQFIFQYYREEENGRGNFPPRFSGLQFPNYSSELNVNALELDDSALYLCASSLAVGAERYGYTFGSGTRLTVV.

The chain couples TRBV28 to TRBJ2-7; 10 bases line up with TRBD2. The V gene's germline CDR1 is MDHEN and CDR2 SYDVKM. V lost 6 bases to trimming and J lost 1 base; unmatched junction nucleotides: 15. CDR3 size: 18 residues. The CDR3 coding sequence is TGTGCCAGCAGACGAAGACGAGCGGGGGGGGGACAATCCTACGAGCAGTACTTC. Translation gives CASRRRRAGGGQSYEQYF.